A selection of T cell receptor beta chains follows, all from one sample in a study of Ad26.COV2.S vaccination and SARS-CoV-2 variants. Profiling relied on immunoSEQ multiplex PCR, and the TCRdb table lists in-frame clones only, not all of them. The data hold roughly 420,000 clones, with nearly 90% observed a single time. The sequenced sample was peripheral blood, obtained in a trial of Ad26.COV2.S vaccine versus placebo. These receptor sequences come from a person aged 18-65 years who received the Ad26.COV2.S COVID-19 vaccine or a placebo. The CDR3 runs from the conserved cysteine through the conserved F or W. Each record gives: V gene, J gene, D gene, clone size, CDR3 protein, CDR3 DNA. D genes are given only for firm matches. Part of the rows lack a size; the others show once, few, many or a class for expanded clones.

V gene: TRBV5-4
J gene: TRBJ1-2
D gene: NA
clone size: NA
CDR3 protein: CASSLWGYGYTF
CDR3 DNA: TGTGCCAGCAGCTTATGGGGCTATGGCTACACCTTC

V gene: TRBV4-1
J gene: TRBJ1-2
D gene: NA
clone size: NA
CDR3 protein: CASSNLGSNYGYTF
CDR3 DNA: TGCGCCAGCAGTAACTTAGGCTCTAACTATGGCTACACCTTC

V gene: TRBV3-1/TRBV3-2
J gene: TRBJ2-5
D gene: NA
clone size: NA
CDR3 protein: CASSQDQETQYF
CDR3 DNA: TGTGCCAGCAGCCAAGACCAAGAGACCCAGTACTTC

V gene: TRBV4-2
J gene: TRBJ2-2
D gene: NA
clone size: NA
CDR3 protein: CASSQDAGTGELFF
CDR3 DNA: TGTGCCAGCAGCCAAGATGCCGGCACCGGGGAGCTGTTTTTT

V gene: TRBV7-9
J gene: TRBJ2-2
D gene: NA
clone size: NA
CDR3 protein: CASSLLGRNTGELFF
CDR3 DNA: TGTGCCAGCAGCTTATTGGGCCGGAACACCGGGGAGCTGTTTTTT

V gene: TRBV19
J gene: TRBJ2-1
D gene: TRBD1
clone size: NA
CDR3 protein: CASRTGGSYNEQFF
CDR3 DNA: TGTGCCAGCCGAACAGGGGGGTCCTACAATGAGCAGTTCTTC

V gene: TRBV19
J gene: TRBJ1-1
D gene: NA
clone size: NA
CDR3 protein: CASSQGDAEAFF
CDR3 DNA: TGTGCCTCAAGCCAGGGTGACGCTGAAGCTTTCTTT

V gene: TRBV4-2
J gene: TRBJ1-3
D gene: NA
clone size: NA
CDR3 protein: CASSLLPSSGNTIYF
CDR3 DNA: TGTGCCAGCAGCCTCCTTCCGAGCTCTGGAAACACCATATATTTT

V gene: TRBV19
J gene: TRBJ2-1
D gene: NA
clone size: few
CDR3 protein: CASSMGPVEQFF
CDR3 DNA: TGTGCCAGTAGTATGGGGCCAGTTGAGCAGTTCTTC

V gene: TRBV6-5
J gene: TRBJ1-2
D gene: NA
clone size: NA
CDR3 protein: CASSWGDNYGYTF
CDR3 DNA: TGTGCCAGCAGTTGGGGGGACAACTATGGCTACACCTTC

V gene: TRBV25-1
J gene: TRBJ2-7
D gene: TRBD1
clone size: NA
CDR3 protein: CASSGATGPDFPSYEQYF
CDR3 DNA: TGTGCCAGCAGTGGAGCGACAGGGCCCGACTTTCCCTCCTACGAGCAGTACTTC

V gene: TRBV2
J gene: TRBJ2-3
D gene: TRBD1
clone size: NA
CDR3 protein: CASRGGDRGHTDTQYF
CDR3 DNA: TGTGCCAGCAGGGGGGGGGACAGGGGCCACACAGATACGCAGTATTTT

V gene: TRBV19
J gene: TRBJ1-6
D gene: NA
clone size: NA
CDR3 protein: CASSERHRDSPLHF
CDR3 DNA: TGTGCCAGTAGCGAGCGACACCGGGATTCACCCCTCCACTTT